One and the same sample provided the 24 T cell receptor beta chains below, sequenced in a study of cytomegalovirus exposure and HLA in healthy donors. Primers: 60 Vbeta forward and 13 Jbeta reverse. TCRdb's copy holds only in-frame clones and misses some; the assay was immunoSEQ multiplex PCR. The profile covers around 130,000 clones, with 75% to 90% appearing a single time and 2.1% taken by the ten largest. The sequencing sample was made of PBMCs. These receptors came from a man between 25 and 39 years old in good health and CMV-seronegative.

The chain has TRBV5-1 and TRBJ1-1, with D unresolved. The length of the CDR3 is 11 residues. The germline CDR1 and CDR2 sequences are SGHRS and YFSETQ. The V and J ends lost 7 bases and 0 bases respectively, with 4 bases between them. Here the CDR3 reads CASVMNTEAFF. The CDR3 DNA follows: TGCGCCAGCGTCATGAACACTGAAGCTTTCTTT.

The chain uses TRBV10-1 and TRBJ2-3, with 10 bases fitting TRBD2. Germline loops: CDR1 WNHNN, CDR2 SYGVQD (reference sequence). The CDR3 contains 16 residues. Losses at the gene ends were 6 bases for V and 0 bases for J; bases not matched to a gene: 6. The CDR3 region has the DNA TGCGCCAGCAGCCGCTTAGCGGGGGGCAGCACAGATACGCAGTATTTT. Encoded protein: CASSRLAGGSTDTQYF.

The sample holds a few counts of this clone. V and J are TRBV6-1 and TRBJ1-1; D is uncertain. The CDR3 spans 13 residues. Deletions cut 4 bases from V and 10 bases from J, with 16 bases between. Germline V gene sequence: CDR1 MNHNS, CDR2 SASEGT. DNA for the CDR3: TGTGCCAGCAGTGTCAGTCTCCAAGGCGGAGCTTTCTTT. Its protein is CASSVSLQGGAFF.

This clone has only one observation. The chain recombines TRBV28 with TRBJ2-5, with D perhaps TRBD1 (5 bases). The CDR3 runs 13 residues. The V gene's germline CDR1 is MDHEN and CDR2 SYDVKM. V lost 6 bases and J 7 bases, leaving 15 bases between the germline ends. This chain's CDR3 is CASSRVTGRTQYF. CDR3 nucleotide sequence: TGTGCCAGCAGCAGGGTGACGGGTAGGACCCAGTACTTC. Looking up the rest from reference TRBV28 and TRBJ2-5 gives the full variable domain: DVKVTQSSRYLVKRTGEKVFLECVQDMDHENMFWYRQDPGLGLRLIYFSYDVKMKEKGDIPEGYSVSREKKERFSLILESASTNQTSMYLCASSRVTGRTQYFGPGTRLLVL.

The gene calls are TRBV9 and TRBJ2-1; 12 nucleotides line up with TRBD2. The CDR3 contains 17 residues. Germline CDR1 SGDLS, CDR2 YYNGEE. With 0 bases clipped from V and 9 bases from J, the junction kept 10 bases outside the gene matches. In DNA form, the CDR3 reads TGTGCCAGCAGCGTAGGTTCTAGCGGGGGGGGGCGGGGTGAGCAGTTCTTC. Amino acids: CASSVGSSGGGRGEQFF. Full variable domain (remainder filled in from reference TRBV9 and TRBJ2-1): DSGVTQTPKHLITATGQRVTLRCSPRSGDLSVYWYQQSLDQGLQFLIQYYNGEERAKGNILERFSAQQFPDLHSELNLSSLELGDSALYFCASSVGSSGGGRGEQFFGPGTRLTVL.

The V call is TRBV6-5, the J call TRBJ1-2, with 9 bases lining up with TRBD1. The CDR3 has 15 amino acids. Germline assignment: CDR1 MNHEY and CDR2 SVGAGI. J gave up 3 bases and V 4 bases, and 6 bases lay outside the gene matches. CDR3 loop: CASSSPTGGDYGYTF. CDR3 sequence (DNA): TGTGCCAGCAGTTCTCCCACAGGGGGCGACTATGGCTACACCTTC.

The chain links TRBV25-1 to TRBJ2-4; maybe TRBD1 (6 bases). This CDR3 has 14 amino acids. Germline loops: CDR1 MGHDK, CDR2 SYGVNS. V lost 4 bases and J lost 8, with 15 bases in between. The chain's CDR3 is CASSVTTGPDIQYF. In nucleotides, the CDR3 is TGTGCCAGCAGTGTCACGACAGGCCCGGACATTCAGTACTTC.

The chain has TRBV30 and TRBJ1-2, with D hard to call. Germline CDR1 reads GTSNPN; CDR2 reads SVGIG (reference sequence). Trimming shortened V by 5 bases and J by 2 bases, and 15 bases separated the two germline ends. The CDR3 spans 14 residues. The CDR3 here is CAWDYGVVNYGYTF. Here the CDR3 DNA reads TGTGCCTGGGATTACGGAGTCGTAAACTATGGCTACACCTTC.

This clone showed up just once. The chain couples TRBV7-9 to TRBJ2-1, with D perhaps matching TRBD2 (5 bases). The CDR3 has 14 residues. The germline CDR1 and CDR2 sequences are SEHNR and FQNEAQ (reference sequence). Trimming shortened V by 3 bases and J by 6 bases, and 12 bases separated the two germline ends. The CDR3 sequence is CASSFKNEGNEQFF. The CDR3 DNA is TGTGCCAGCAGCTTCAAAAACGAGGGCAATGAGCAGTTCTTC.

The V gene is TRBV16, the J gene TRBJ1-2; D perhaps matches TRBD1 (5 bases). Germline V gene lookup returns CDR1 KGHSY and CDR2 FQNENV. The CDR3 spans 15 residues. V lost 1 base to trimming and J lost 0 bases, with 9 bases between them. The DNA for the CDR3 is TGTGCCAGCAGCCAATATGGGGGGGCTAACTATGGCTACACCTTC. This codes for CASSQYGGANYGYTF.

This sequence joins TRBV19 and TRBJ2-2; 8 bases line up with TRBD2. Per the germline V gene, CDR1 is LNHDA and CDR2 is SQIVND (reference sequence). CDR3 length: 15 amino acids. V shed 4 bases, J shed 4 bases, and the junction held 5 bases outside the gene matches. CDR3 coding DNA: TGTGCCAGTAGTACGCAGGGGACTAGCACCGGGGAGCTGTTTTTT. Its translation: CASSTQGTSTGELFF.

This clone was observed a single time. The chain joins TRBV7-9 to TRBJ2-3; 10 positions match TRBD2. V dropped 4 bases and J dropped 6; count of bases not matched to a gene: 19. The CDR3 is made up of 19 amino acids. Germline-derived CDR1 and CDR2 are SEHNR and FQNEAQ (reference sequence). The CDR3 coding sequence is TGTGCCAGCAGCTCCCACACCCTGCAGATCGGGACTAGCGTTGATACGCAGTATTTT. This gives the protein CASSSHTLQIGTSVDTQYF.

The J gene is TRBJ2-1, the V gene TRBV9; possible D gene TRBD2, 6 bases. The CDR3 totals 15 residues. V was shortened by 2 bases and J by 3 bases, with 12 bases between the two germline ends. Germline CDR1 is SGDLS and CDR2 is YYNGEE. The CDR3 nucleotides read TGTGCCAGCAGCGTCCGGGTGGAGGGCTACAATGAGCAGTTCTTC. It encodes CASSVRVEGYNEQFF.

J is TRBJ2-1 and V is TRBV9, with D perhaps matching TRBD1 (5 bases). The germline CDR1 and CDR2 sequences are SGDLS and YYNGEE. V was clipped by 0 bases and J by 5 bases, with 12 bases between them. The length of the CDR3 is 15 residues. The CDR3 reads CASSVDPTENNEQFF. CDR3 nucleotides: TGTGCCAGCAGCGTAGACCCGACAGAAAACAATGAGCAGTTCTTC.

This clone is a singleton in its sample. In DNA, the CDR3 is TGTGCCAGCAGCCAAGGACACGACGCCCAAGCTTTCTTT. Translated, it gives CASSQGHDAQAFF. The chain recombines TRBV7-6 with TRBJ1-1, with D tentatively TRBD1 (5 bases). The germline V gene encodes CDR1 SGHVS and CDR2 FNYEAQ. Trimming shortened V by 5 bases and J by 9 bases, and 16 bases separated the two germline ends. The CDR3 is made up of 13 amino acids.

V usage is TRBV9 and J usage is TRBJ2-7, with D perhaps TRBD2 (6 bases). Germline assignment: CDR1 SGDLS and CDR2 YYNGEE. Trimming shortened V by 1 base and J by 6 bases, and 11 bases separated the two germline ends. The CDR3 spans 13 residues. The CDR3 reads CASSVLEGSEQYF. CDR3 nucleotide sequence: TGTGCCAGCAGCGTATTGGAGGGTTCCGAGCAGTACTTC.

About this clone: Mismatch with germline at one junction end may stem from a read error. The chain is built from TRBV5-1 and TRBJ2-7; D unclear. CDR1 and CDR2 from the germline V gene are SGHRS and YFSETQ. CDR3 length: 11 amino acids. The CDR3 bases are TGCGCCAGCAGCTTTAACGGATTTATAGCCTTC. Translation gives CASSFNGFIAF.

The chain links TRBV7-2 to TRBJ1-2; D is unresolved. V was pared by 5 bases and J by 2 bases, with 6 bases between. The V gene's germline CDR1 is SGHTA and CDR2 FQGNSA. This CDR3 has 12 residues. The CDR3 spells CASSTRNYGYTF. The CDR3 coding sequence is TGTGCCAGCAGCACTAGGAACTATGGCTACACCTTC. The complete variable domain, with remaining parts taken from reference TRBV7-2 and TRBJ1-2, reads GAGVSQSPSNKVTEKGKDVELRCDPISGHTALYWYRQSLGQGLEFLIYFQGNSAPDKSGLPSDRFSAERTGGSVSTLTIQRTQQEDSAVYLCASSTRNYGYTFGSGTRLTVV.

The CDR3 DNA reads TGTGCCAGCAGCTCGGACAGTCCAAACACTGAAGCTTTCTTT. It translates to CASSSDSPNTEAFF. The gene calls are TRBV7-9 and TRBJ1-1; D may be TRBD1 (6 bases). This CDR3 has 14 residues. The V and J ends lost 4 bases and 2 bases respectively, with 11 bases between them. In germline, CDR1 is SEHNR, CDR2 FQNEAQ (reference sequence).

The CDR3 here is CAISDEGRPNTEAFF. DNA for the CDR3: TGTGCCATCAGTGATGAGGGCAGGCCGAACACTGAAGCTTTCTTT. V and J are TRBV10-3 and TRBJ1-1; D ambiguous. The germline V gene has CDR1 ENHRY and CDR2 SYGVKD. This CDR3 region has 15 residues. V was shortened by 3 bases and J by 1 base, with 12 bases between the two germline ends.

This sequence joins TRBV5-6 and TRBJ2-7; 9 nucleotides line up with TRBD1. CDR3 length: 14 amino acids. Germline-derived CDR1 and CDR2 are SGHDT and YYEEEE. V lost 2 bases to trimming and J lost 5 bases; unmatched junction nucleotides: 5. The CDR3 protein is CASSFGTGLNEQYF. In DNA form, the CDR3 reads TGTGCCAGCAGCTTCGGGACAGGGTTGAACGAGCAGTACTTC.

The V and J genes are TRBV2 and TRBJ2-4; D remains unclear. Germline CDR1 and CDR2: SNHLY and FYNNEI. There are 13 residues in the CDR3. Trimming left V 7 bases short and J 0 bases short, with 7 bases between. The CDR3, as DNA: TGTGCCAGCACTGCCAGAGCCAAAAACATTCAGTACTTC. It yields the protein CASTARAKNIQYF.

The chain has TRBV28 and TRBJ1-2; 9 bases are shared with TRBD1. CDR3 length equals 17 residues. Unmatched junction bases numbered 14, after V lost 6 bases and J lost 3 bases. Germline CDR1 MDHEN, CDR2 SYDVKM. CDR3 DNA: TGTGCCAGCAGGGCCGACAGGGGGTTTAGAGAGGACTATGGCTACACCTTC. This encodes CASRADRGFREDYGYTF.

V gene TRBV5-1 combines with J gene TRBJ2-3; TRBD2 aligns across 14 bases. Germline assignment: CDR1 SGHRS and CDR2 YFSETQ. V lost 4 bases to trimming and J lost 5 bases; unmatched junction nucleotides: 12. The CDR3 is 18 residues long. This CDR3 reads CASSAIGLAGGREDTQYF. CDR3 nucleotides: TGCGCCAGCAGCGCCATCGGACTAGCGGGGGGCAGGGAAGATACGCAGTATTTT.